This T cell receptor (beta chain) emerged from a study of blood T cell repertoires in COVID-19. Background on the study: From the United States, Italy and Spain came samples of acute and convalescent COVID-19. Nucleic acid was either cDNA or gDNA, and it came from T cells, B-cell-depleted T cells, or PBMCs.

Trimming took 6 bases from V and 0 from J, leaving 12 bases between them. The CDR3 contains 15 residues. Germline V gene sequence: CDR1 MNHEY, CDR2 SVGAGI. The table came from immunoSEQ multiplex PCR; TCRdb's copy has only in-frame clones and leaves some out. This table has 250,000 or so clones, 83% appearing once. The specimen was peripheral blood. The chain employs TRBV6-5 and TRBJ2-1; D is ambiguous. This TCR came from a human donor in a cohort sampled during active COVID-19. The CDR3 coding sequence is TGTGCCAGCAGCCTTGAGTGGAGCTCCTACAATGAGCAGTTCTTC. This encodes CASSLEWSSYNEQFF.